The clone carrying this TCR beta chain rates as medium-sized (0.01 to 0.1%). No antigen is known for it. Gene names follow the mouse nomenclature. The sample's time point: mouse harvest day 14 after allogeneic transplant. Each mouse received 10^7 T-cell-depleted marrow cells plus 10^6 splenic CD5+ T cells by tail vein. B6 (H2b) cells into BALB/c (H2d) mice; tissues taken at day 7 or 14. The data stem from a study of tissue T cells after allogeneic stem cell transplantation. Survey-depth TCRbeta CDR3 sequencing reported V/J genes and productive frequencies. Some clones are missing from TCRdb's copy, which holds only in-frame ones; the method was immunoSEQ multiplex PCR. This sample carries approximately 8,400 clones, around a third of them seen once, and the ten largest clones take more than 6%. Findings and limits, study-wide: Anatomically similar tissues had similar TCR repertoires within each patient. Tissue-detected TCR repertoire was only partly captured by blood and spleen T cells.

The TCR comes from a female BALB/c mouse given C57BL/6 T cells with graft-versus-host disease after an allogeneic hematopoietic cell transplant. Sequencing was performed on skin.

The part of the CDR3 DNA that was read is TGCTCCAGCAGTAGACTGGGGGGCGGCCAAAACACCTTGTAC. Translation gives CSSSRLGGGQNTLY. The complete CDR3 reads CSSSRLGGGQNTLYF. This rearrangement joins TRBV23 to TRBJ2-4; the D call in the table, TRBD2, was not verified against the DNA. The sequenced fragment ends 1 residue before the CDR3 boundary, so the rest is inferred from the germline J gene. The CDR3 has 15 residues. Germline V CDR1 and CDR2: KGHTA, FQNQQP.